This T cell receptor (beta chain) was recovered during a study of blood T cells in healthy people across ages. Study-level results: Estimates drawn from one million T cells were deemed to understate diversity. Diversity was higher, and naive CD4+ cells more numerous, in long-lived donors than in aged donors.

In regard to this clonotype: Antigen: not known.

Through a sample-barcoded 5' primer and a J-beta primer mix, a second PCR was run for roughly 6 to 12 cycles. Via MiXCR, TCRdb re-called the 5' RACE reads, giving one row per CDR3 protein. The table has under 850,000 distinct CDR3 sequences, 30% to 45% seen once. The CDR3 has 14 amino acids. Germline loops: CDR1 DFQATT, CDR2 SNEGSKA (reference sequence). V lost 4 bases and J lost 7, with 17 bases in between. This TCR was sampled from a man between 18 and 29 years old in good health. The gene calls are TRBV20-1 and TRBJ1-5, with TRBD1 as a possible D gene (6 bases). Sequencing was carried out using blood. CDR3 bases: TGCAGTGCTACCCACGGACAGACAGGACAGCCCCAGCATTTT. This encodes CSATHGQTGQPQHF.